This T cell receptor beta chain is drawn from a study of T cells in Graves' hyperthyroidism and ophthalmopathy. The overall study: Before any treatment, at initial diagnosis, peripheral blood was collected. Findings and limits, study-wide: Blood also showed most of the thyroid clonotypes that were expanded above 0.001.

The investigators amplified TCR beta CDR3 regions from RNA transcripts. HTBI primers drove first-round RT-PCR of the TCR CDR3. Each CDR3 protein is one row after TCRdb ran MiXCR on the multiplex PCR reads. Altogether about 270,000 distinct CDR3 sequences are present, 22% being singletons, with the ten largest covering approximately 60%. Inclusion characteristics of ophthalmopathy patients comprised a Clinical Activity Score of at least 3, a NOSPECS grade of at least 4, and duration under 3 months. It was uncontrolled infection, other autoimmune disease, pregnancy or lactation that excluded patients. This clonotype turned up a few times. Its antigen remains unknown. The CDR3 sequence is 15 residues long. In germline, CDR1 is SGHVS, CDR2 FQNEAQ. V lost 4 bases, J lost 5 bases, and 7 bases stayed unmatched.

The V gene is TRBV7-8, the J gene TRBJ2-5; TRBD2 agrees at 10 bases. The clonotype comes from a man under 40 with Graves' ophthalmopathy. The specimen sequenced was blood. The CDR3 DNA reads as TGTGCCAGCAGCTCGCTAGCGGGAGCTTATGAGACCCAGTACTTC. This sequence encodes CASSSLAGAYETQYF.